This TCR beta chain was sequenced in a study of cytomegalovirus exposure and HLA in healthy donors. At the level of the study: Findings of an earlier analysis included over 95 million unique TCR beta sequences from around 180 million T cells. In terms of ancestry, the Caucasian-associated cluster contained roughly four fifths of the roughly 400 genotyped donors.

This CDR3 has 17 amino acids. V shed 7 bases, J shed 5 bases, and the junction held 16 bases outside the gene matches. The germline gives CDR1 SQVTM, CDR2 ANQGSEA. With regard to this clone: Its target is unknown.

PCR was performed using 60 Vbeta and 13 Jbeta primers. Clones were sequenced by immunoSEQ multiplex PCR, and TCRdb holds only the in-frame ones, with some missing. The table has under 200,000 clones, roughly 82% seen once. Study results and caveats: Most of the CMV-associated TCR beta chains (in a later analysis) appeared to be HLA-restricted.

V usage is TRBV29-1 and J usage is TRBJ2-3; TRBD1 matches 12 bases. Sequencing input: PBMCs. The origin of this receptor is a man aged 45 to 65 in good health and CMV-seropositive. The CDR3 region is CSASEGQGAFRGDTQYF. The CDR3 bases are TGCAGCGCCTCAGAGGGACAGGGGGCCTTCCGCGGAGATACGCAGTATTTT.